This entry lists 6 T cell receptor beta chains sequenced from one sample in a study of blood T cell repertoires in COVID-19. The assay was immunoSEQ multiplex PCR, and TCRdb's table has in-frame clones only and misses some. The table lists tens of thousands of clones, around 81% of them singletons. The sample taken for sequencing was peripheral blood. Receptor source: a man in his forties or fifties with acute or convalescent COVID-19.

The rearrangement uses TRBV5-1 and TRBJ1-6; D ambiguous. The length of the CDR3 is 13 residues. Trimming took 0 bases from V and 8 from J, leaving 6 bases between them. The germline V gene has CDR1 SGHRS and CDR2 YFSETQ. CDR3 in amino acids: CASSLDADSPLHF. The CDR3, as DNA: TGCGCCAGCAGCTTGGATGCGGATTCACCCCTCCACTTT.

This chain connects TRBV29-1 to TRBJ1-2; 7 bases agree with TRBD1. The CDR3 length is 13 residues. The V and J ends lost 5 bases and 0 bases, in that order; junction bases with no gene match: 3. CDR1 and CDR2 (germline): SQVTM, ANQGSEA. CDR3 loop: CSVRTGANYGYTF. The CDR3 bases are TGCAGCGTTCGGACAGGAGCTAACTATGGCTACACCTTC.

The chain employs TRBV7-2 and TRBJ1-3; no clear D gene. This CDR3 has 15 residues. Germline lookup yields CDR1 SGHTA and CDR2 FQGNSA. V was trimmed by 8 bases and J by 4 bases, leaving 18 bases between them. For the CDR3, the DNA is TGTGCCAGCCTTCCTCGAAGCAACGCCGGAAACACCATATATTTT. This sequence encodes CASLPRSNAGNTIYF.

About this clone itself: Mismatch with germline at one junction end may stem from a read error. Here the CDR3 reads CSVDGDRGRVAPLF. CDR3 DNA: TGCAGCGTTGACGGGGACAGGGGGCGAGTAGCCCCGCTCTTC. This chain joins TRBV29-1 and TRBJ2-1, with 12 bases identical to TRBD1. The CDR3 sequence is 14 residues long. From germline, CDR1 is SQVTM and CDR2 ANQGSEA.

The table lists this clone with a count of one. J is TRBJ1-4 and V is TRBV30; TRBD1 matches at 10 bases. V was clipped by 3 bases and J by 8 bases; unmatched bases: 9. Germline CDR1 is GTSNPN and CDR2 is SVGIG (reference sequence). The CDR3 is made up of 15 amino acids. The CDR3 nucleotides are TGTGCCTGGAGAGCCCTCCGGGACAGGGGCGAAAAACTGTTTTTT. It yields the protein CAWRALRDRGEKLFF.

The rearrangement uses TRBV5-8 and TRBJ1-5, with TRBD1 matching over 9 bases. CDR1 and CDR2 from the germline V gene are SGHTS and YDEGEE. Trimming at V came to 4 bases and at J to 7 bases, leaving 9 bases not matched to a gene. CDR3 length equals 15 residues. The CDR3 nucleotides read TGTGCCAGCAGCGAGCCCGGGACAGGGATACAGCCCCAGCATTTT. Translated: CASSEPGTGIQPQHF.